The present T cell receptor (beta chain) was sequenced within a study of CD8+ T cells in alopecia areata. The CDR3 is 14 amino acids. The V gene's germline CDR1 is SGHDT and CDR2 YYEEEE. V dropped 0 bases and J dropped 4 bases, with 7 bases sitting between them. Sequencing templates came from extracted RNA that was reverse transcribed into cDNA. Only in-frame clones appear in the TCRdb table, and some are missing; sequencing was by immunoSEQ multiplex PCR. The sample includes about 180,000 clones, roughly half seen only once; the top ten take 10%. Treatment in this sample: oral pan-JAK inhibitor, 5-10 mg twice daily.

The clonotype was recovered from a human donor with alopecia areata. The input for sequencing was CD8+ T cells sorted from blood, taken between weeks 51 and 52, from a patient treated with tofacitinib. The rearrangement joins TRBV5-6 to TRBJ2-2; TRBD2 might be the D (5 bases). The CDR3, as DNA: TGTGCCAGCAGCTTGGCCCGGGGCACCGGGGAGCTGTTTTTT. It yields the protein CASSLARGTGELFF.